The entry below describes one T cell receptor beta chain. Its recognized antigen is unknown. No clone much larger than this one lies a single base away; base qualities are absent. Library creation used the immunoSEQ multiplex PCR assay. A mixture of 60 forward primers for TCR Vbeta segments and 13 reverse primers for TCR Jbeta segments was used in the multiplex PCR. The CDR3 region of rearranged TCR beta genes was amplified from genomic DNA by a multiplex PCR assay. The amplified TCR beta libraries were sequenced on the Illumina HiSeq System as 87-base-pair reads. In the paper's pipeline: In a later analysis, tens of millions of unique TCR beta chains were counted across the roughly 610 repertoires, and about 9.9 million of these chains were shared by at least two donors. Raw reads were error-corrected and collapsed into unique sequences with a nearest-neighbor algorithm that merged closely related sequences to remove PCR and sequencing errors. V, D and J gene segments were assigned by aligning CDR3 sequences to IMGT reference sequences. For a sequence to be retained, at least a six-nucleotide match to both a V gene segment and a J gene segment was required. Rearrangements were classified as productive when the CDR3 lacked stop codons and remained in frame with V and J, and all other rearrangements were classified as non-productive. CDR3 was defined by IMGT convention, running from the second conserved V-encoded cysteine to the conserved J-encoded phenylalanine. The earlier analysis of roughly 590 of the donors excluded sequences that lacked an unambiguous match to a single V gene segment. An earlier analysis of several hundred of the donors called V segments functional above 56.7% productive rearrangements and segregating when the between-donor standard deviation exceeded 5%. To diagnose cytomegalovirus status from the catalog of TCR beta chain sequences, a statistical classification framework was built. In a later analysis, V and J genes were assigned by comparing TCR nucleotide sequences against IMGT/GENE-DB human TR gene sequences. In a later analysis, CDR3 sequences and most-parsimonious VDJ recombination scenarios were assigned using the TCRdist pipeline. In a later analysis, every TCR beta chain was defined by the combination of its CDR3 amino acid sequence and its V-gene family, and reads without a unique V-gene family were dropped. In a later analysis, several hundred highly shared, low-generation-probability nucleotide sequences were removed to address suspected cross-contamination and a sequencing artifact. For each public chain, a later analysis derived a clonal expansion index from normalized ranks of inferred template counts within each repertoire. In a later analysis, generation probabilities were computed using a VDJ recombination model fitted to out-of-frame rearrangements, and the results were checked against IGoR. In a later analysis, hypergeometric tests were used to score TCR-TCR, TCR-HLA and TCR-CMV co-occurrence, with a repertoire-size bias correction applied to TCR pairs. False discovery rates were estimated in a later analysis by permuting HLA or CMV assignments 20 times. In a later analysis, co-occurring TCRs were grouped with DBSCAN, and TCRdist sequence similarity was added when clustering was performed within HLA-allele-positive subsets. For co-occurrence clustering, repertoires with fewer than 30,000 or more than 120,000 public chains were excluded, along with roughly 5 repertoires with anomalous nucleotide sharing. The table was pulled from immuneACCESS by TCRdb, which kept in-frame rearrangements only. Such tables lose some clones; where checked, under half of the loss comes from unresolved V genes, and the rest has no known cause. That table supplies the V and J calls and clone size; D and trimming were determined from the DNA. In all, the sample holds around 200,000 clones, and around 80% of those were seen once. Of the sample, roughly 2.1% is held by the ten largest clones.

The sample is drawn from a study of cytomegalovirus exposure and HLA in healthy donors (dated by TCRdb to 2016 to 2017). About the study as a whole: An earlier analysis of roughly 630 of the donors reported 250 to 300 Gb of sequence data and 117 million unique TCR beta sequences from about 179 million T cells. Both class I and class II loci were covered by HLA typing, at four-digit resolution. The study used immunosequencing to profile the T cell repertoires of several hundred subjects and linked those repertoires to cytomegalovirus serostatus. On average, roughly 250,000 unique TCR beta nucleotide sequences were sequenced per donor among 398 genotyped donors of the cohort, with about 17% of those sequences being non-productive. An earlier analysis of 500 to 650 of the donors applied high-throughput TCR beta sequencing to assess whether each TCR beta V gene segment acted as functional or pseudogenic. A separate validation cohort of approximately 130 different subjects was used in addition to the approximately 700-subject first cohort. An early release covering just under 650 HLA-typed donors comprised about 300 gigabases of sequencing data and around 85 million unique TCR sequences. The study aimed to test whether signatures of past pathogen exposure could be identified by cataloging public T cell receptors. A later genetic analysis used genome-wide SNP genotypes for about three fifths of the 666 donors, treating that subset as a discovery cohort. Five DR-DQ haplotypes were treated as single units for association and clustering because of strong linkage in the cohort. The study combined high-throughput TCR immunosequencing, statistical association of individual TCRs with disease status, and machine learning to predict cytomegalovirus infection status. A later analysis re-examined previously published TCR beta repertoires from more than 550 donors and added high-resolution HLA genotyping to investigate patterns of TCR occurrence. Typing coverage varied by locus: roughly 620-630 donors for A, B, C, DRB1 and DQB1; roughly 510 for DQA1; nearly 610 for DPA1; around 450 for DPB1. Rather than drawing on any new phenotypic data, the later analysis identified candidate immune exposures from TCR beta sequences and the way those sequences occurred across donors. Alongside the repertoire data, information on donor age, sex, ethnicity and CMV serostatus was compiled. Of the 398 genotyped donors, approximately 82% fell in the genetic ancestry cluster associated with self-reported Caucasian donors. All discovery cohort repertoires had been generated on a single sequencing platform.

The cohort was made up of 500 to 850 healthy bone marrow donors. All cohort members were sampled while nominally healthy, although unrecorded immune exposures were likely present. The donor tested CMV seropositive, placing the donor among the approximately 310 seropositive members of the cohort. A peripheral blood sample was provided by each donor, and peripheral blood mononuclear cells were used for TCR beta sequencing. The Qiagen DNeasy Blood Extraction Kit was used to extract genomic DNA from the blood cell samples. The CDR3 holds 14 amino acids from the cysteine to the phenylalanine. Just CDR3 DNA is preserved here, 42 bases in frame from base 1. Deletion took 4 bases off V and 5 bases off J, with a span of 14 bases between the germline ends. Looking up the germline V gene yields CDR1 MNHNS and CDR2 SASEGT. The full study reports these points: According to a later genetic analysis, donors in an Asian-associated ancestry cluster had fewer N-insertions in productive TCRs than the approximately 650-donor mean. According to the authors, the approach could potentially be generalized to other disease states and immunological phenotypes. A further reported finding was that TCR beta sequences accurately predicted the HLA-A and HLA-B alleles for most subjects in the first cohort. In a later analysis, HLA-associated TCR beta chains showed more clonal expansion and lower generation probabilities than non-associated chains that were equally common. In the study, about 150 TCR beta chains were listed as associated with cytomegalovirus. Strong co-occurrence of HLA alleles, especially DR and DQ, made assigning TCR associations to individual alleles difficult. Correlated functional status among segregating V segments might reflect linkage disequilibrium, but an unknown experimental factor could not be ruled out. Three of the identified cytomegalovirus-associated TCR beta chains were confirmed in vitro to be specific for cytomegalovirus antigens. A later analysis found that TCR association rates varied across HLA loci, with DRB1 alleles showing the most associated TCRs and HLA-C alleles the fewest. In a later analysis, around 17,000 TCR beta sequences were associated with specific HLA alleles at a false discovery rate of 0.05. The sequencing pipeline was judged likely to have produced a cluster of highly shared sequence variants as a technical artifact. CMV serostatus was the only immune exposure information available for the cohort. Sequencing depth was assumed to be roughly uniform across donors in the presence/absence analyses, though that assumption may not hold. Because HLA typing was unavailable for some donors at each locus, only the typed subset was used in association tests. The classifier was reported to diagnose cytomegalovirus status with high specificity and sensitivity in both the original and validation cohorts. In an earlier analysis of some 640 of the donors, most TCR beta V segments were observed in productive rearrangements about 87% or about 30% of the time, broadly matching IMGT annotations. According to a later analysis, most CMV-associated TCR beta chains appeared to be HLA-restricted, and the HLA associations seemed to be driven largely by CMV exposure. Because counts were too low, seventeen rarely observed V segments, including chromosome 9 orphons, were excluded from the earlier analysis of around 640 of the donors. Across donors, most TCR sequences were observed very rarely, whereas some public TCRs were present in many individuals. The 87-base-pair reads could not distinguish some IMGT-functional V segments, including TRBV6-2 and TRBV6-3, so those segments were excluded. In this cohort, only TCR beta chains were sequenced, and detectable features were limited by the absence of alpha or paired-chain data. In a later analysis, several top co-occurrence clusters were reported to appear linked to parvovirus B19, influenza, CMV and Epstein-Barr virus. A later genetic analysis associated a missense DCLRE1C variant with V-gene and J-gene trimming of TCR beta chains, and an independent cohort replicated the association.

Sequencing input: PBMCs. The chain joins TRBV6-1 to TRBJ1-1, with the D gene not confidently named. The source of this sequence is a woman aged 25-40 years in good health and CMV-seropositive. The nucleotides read TGTGCCAGCAGTGCGATGACATGGTCTACTGAAGCTTTCTTT. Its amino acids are CASSAMTWSTEAFF.